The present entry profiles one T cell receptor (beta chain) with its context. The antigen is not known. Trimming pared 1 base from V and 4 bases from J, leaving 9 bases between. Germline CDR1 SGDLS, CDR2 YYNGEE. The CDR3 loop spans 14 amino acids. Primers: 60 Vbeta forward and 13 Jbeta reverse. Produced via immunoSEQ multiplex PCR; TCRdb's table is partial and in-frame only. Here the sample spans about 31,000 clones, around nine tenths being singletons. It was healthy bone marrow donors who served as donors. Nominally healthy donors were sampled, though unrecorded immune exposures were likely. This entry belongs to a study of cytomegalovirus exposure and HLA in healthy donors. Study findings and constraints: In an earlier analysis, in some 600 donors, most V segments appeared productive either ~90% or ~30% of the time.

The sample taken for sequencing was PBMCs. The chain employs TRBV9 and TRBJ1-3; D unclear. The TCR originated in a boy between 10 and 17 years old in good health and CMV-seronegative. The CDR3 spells CASSVLSEGNTIYF. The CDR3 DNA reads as TGTGCCAGCAGCGTATTGTCAGAAGGAAACACCATATATTTT.